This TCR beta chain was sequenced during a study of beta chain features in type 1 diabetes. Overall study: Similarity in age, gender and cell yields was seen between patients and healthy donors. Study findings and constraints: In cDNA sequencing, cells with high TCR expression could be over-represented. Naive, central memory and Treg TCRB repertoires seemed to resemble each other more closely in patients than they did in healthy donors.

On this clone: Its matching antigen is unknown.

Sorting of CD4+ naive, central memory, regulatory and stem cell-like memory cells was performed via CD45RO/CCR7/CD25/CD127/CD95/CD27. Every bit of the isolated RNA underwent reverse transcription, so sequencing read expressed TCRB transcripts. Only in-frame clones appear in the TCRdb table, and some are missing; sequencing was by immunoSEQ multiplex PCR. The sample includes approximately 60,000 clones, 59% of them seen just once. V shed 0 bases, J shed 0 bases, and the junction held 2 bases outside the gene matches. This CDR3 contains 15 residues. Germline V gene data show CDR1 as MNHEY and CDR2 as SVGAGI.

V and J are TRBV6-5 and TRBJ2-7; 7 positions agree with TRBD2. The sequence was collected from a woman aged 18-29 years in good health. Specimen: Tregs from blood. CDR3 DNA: TGTGCCAGCAGTTACTCTGCGGGGGACTCCTACGAGCAGTACTTC. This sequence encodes CASSYSAGDSYEQYF.